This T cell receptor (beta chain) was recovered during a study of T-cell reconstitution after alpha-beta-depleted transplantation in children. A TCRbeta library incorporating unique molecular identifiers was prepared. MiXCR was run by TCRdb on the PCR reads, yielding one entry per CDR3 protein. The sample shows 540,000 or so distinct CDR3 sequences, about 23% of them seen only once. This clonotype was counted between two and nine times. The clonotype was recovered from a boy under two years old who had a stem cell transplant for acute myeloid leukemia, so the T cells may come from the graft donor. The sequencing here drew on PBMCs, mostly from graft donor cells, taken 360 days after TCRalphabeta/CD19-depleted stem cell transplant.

The CDR3 region is CASSQVLTDTQYF. Written as DNA, the CDR3 is TGCGCCAGCAGCCAAGTCCTGACAGATACGCAGTATTTT. V and J are TRBV4-3 and TRBJ2-3; D not certain. The germline gives CDR1 LGHNA, CDR2 YSLEER. The V and J ends lost 1 base and 3 bases respectively, with 5 bases between them. The CDR3 runs to 13 residues.